This T cell receptor (beta chain) was observed in a study of beta chain features in type 1 diabetes. Study-level background: Sorted cells from all samples, numbering about 99,000,000, were examined. The study's findings and limits: Short templates might get an advantage during PCR, and this would be equal in patients and controls. When Type 1 diabetes patients were examined, their TCRB CDR3s proved moderately but significantly shorter in all four CD4+ subsets.

Each population that was sorted was more than 95% pure. This clone was counted a few times. No antigen is known for it. The whole isolated RNA underwent reverse transcription, so sequencing captured expressed TCRB transcripts. Measured with immunoSEQ multiplex PCR; TCRdb has only the in-frame clones, and not every one. The sample lists 350,000 to 400,000 clones, roughly 12% occurring once. V was pared by 3 bases and J by 5 bases, with 11 bases of the junction left unmatched. CDR1 is LGHNA, CDR2 YSLEER, per germline. The CDR3 covers 17 residues. This sequence originates from a woman aged 18-29 years with type 1 diabetes. The specimen sequenced was naive CD4+ T cells from blood. The rearrangement links TRBV4-3 to TRBJ2-1, with 9 bases aligning to TRBD1. CDR3 region: CASSHSTGTGRNNEQFF. DNA for the CDR3: TGCGCCAGCAGCCATTCCACCGGGACAGGGAGAAACAATGAGCAGTTCTTC.